One and the same sample provided the 10 T cell receptor beta chains below, sequenced in a study of CD8+CD57+ T cells in acquired aplastic anemia. Genomic DNA served as template for TCR beta VDJ and CDR3 profiling. Using its own MiXCR run on the reads, TCRdb lists one record per CDR3 protein. The sample has under 200,000 distinct CDR3 sequences, 40% to 60% seen once. CD8+CD57+ cell expansion had been shown by flow cytometry in patients chosen for sequencing. The sequenced sample consisted of sorted CD4+, CD8+, or CD8+CD57+ T cells (not recorded which) from PBMCs. The receptors come from a human donor with aplastic anemia.

The sample holds many counts of this clonotype. The rearrangement uses TRBV4-1 and TRBJ2-6; no reliable D call. This CDR3 region has 15 residues. The V and J ends lost 3 bases and 2 bases respectively, with 8 bases between them. Germline V lookup: CDR1 MGHRA, CDR2 YSYEKL. The CDR3 region is CASSQQQTGANVLTF. The DNA of the CDR3 is TGCGCCAGCAGCCAGCAGCAGACTGGGGCCAACGTCCTGACTTTC.

In DNA form, the CDR3 reads TGTGCCAGCAGCCAAAACACTTGGTGGCAGTCTAAAGAGGATACGCAGTATTTT. It translates to CASSQNTWWQSKEDTQYF. The chain couples TRBV4-2 to TRBJ2-3; D is unclear. Germline assignment: CDR1 LGHNA and CDR2 YNFKEQ. The CDR3 covers 18 residues. Trimming shortened V by 2 bases and J by 6 bases, and 24 bases separated the two germline ends.

In its sample, this clonotype was seen many times. V and J are TRBV7-2 and TRBJ1-2; D not certain. V was pared by 1 base and J by 0 bases, with 6 bases between. The V gene's germline CDR1 is SGHTA and CDR2 FQGNSA. This CDR3 is built from 14 residues. CDR3 nucleotide sequence: TGTGCCAGCAGCTTAGGTCAGACTAACTATGGCTACACCTTC. This encodes CASSLGQTNYGYTF.

This clonotype was recorded at least ten times. The chain is built from TRBV5-1 and TRBJ1-5, with a tentative D call TRBD1 (5 bases). Germline V lookup: CDR1 SGHRS, CDR2 YFSETQ. This CDR3 has 15 amino acids. Trimming pared 4 bases from V and 3 bases from J, leaving 14 bases between. The CDR3 region is CASSVIREANQPQHF. DNA for the CDR3: TGCGCCAGCAGCGTCATCAGGGAAGCCAATCAGCCCCAGCATTTT. The full variable domain, rest sourced from reference TRBV5-1 and TRBJ1-5, is KAGVTQTPRYLIKTRGQQVTLSCSPISGHRSVSWYQQTPGQGLQFLFEYFSETQRNKGNFPGRFSGRQFSNSRSEMNVSTLELGDSALYLCASSVIREANQPQHFGDGTRLSIL.

This clonotype came up many times. DNA for the CDR3: TGTGCCAGCAGCCAAGCCACCGCGGTCTCCTACAATGAGCAGTTCTTC. Protein sequence: CASSQATAVSYNEQFF. The J gene is TRBJ2-1, the V gene TRBV4-2; no definite D call. V dropped 1 base and J dropped 0 bases, with 10 bases sitting between them. The CDR3 has 16 amino acids. CDR1 is LGHNA and CDR2 is YNFKEQ in the germline V gene.

This clonotype was detected many times. The CDR3 is CASSEGQTRSYEQYF. The CDR3, as DNA: TGTGCCAGCAGTGAGGGACAGACTCGCTCCTACGAGCAGTACTTC. This chain joins TRBV25-1 and TRBJ2-7, with 7 bases aligning to TRBD1. The CDR3 sequence is 15 residues long. CDR1 is MGHDK and CDR2 is SYGVNS in the germline V gene. J was trimmed by 0 bases and V by 3 bases; bases with no gene match: 5.

Ten or more counts support this clonotype. This sequence joins TRBV7-2 and TRBJ2-1; 7 nucleotides line up with TRBD1. Looked up from germline, CDR1 is SGHTA and CDR2 is FQGNSA. This CDR3 comprises 16 residues. The V segment lost 0 bases and the J segment 5 bases; nucleotides outside the gene matches: 7. The CDR3 sequence: CASSLASTGWDNEQFF. CDR3 nucleotides: TGTGCCAGCAGCTTAGCGTCGACAGGGTGGGACAATGAGCAGTTCTTC.

This clonotype showed up just a few times. This chain uses TRBV6-1 with TRBJ2-1; possibly TRBD1 or TRBD2 for D (5 bases each). The length of the CDR3 is 16 residues. Per germline, CDR1 MNHNS and CDR2 SASEGT. Trimming took 5 bases from V and 2 from J, leaving 16 bases between them. The CDR3 is CASSTDRPGPYNEQFF. CDR3 sequence (DNA): TGTGCCAGCAGTACCGACCGCCCGGGGCCCTACAATGAGCAGTTCTTC.

The chain employs TRBV7-6 and TRBJ2-3; maybe TRBD1 (6 bases). In germline, CDR1 is SGHVS, CDR2 FNYEAQ. This CDR3 contains 17 residues. V was cut by 5 bases and J by 5 bases, with 23 bases left in between. The DNA of the CDR3 is TGTGCCAGCAGCCCTAATCAGGGGCCCATACAGGGAGATACGCAGTATTTT. It translates to CASSPNQGPIQGDTQYF.

The table lists this clonotype with many counts. This chain links TRBV12-3 or TRBV12-4 with TRBJ1-1; 8 bases align to TRBD1. Trimming at V came to 1 base and at J to 4 bases, leaving 2 bases not matched to a gene. The CDR3 runs 14 residues. Written as DNA, the CDR3 is TGTGCCAGCAGTTTAGGGACAGGGTTCACTGAAGCTTTCTTT. Protein product: CASSLGTGFTEAFF.